This entry lists 21 T cell receptor beta chains sequenced from one sample in a study of cytomegalovirus exposure and HLA in healthy donors. Use of 60 Vbeta and 13 Jbeta primers characterized the PCR. TCRdb keeps only in-frame clones here, not all; method: immunoSEQ multiplex PCR. The sample carries around 120,000 clones, around three quarters recorded once. Sequencing was carried out using PBMCs. These receptors were taken from a man aged 30-40 years in good health and CMV-seronegative.

CDR3 coding DNA: TGTGCCACCAGCAGGACAGGGGGCAACGAGCAGTACTTC. It specifies CATSRTGGNEQYF. The chain is built from TRBV15 and TRBJ2-7, with 10 bases matching TRBD1. Germline CDR1 LNHNV, CDR2 YYDKDF (reference sequence). Losses at the gene ends were 3 bases for V and 5 bases for J; bases not matched to a gene: 1. The CDR3 has 13 residues.

This clone was seen a handful of times. The chain links TRBV4-1 to TRBJ1-2; D is possibly TRBD1 (6 bases). This CDR3 region has 17 residues. The V and J ends lost 0 bases and 2 bases respectively, with 16 bases between them. Looked up from germline, CDR1 is MGHRA and CDR2 is YSYEKL. The CDR3 coding sequence is TGCGCCAGCAGCCAAGATCTCCGGGCCCAGGGGAACTATGGCTACACCTTC. Translation gives CASSQDLRAQGNYGYTF.

V is TRBV4-3 and J is TRBJ1-5, with 7 bases aligning to TRBD1. J gave up 0 bases and V 4 bases, and 3 bases lay outside the gene matches. This CDR3 has 15 residues. In germline, CDR1 is LGHNA, CDR2 YSLEER. The DNA of the CDR3 is TGCGCCAGCAGCCCGGGGACAGCTAGCAATCAGCCCCAGCATTTT. Amino acids: CASSPGTASNQPQHF.

The rearrangement joins TRBV27 to TRBJ1-4; D unclear. This CDR3 has 16 residues. V was cut by 6 bases and J by 2 bases, with 16 bases left in between. CDR1 MNHEY and CDR2 SMNVEV come from the germline V gene (reference sequence). CDR3 region: CASRPSEFWTNEKLFF. The CDR3 region has the DNA TGTGCCAGCAGACCCTCGGAGTTTTGGACTAATGAAAAACTGTTTTTT.

The chain joins TRBV21-1 to TRBJ2-1; the table's D call of TRBD2 was not tested on the DNA. TRBV21-1 is a known pseudogene. The CDR3 covers 17 residues. The CDR3 DNA reads as TGTGCCAGCGCGGGACTAGCGGGAGATTGGTGGAACAATGAGCAGTTCTTC. This gives the protein CASAGLAGDWWNNEQFF.

The gene calls are TRBV7-9 and TRBJ2-5; the D is unclear. V lost 5 bases, J lost 2 bases, and 9 bases lay in between. There are 13 residues in the CDR3. CDR1 and CDR2 (germline): SEHNR, FQNEAQ (reference sequence). For the CDR3, the DNA is TGTGCCAGCAGCCCAACGGTACAAGAGACCCAGTACTTC. Encoded protein: CASSPTVQETQYF.

The chain has TRBV4-1 and TRBJ2-5, with D uncertain. This CDR3 has 15 amino acids. CDR1 is MGHRA and CDR2 is YSYEKL in the germline V gene. V lost 0 bases to trimming and J lost 2 bases, with 10 bases between them. CDR3 DNA: TGCGCCAGCAGCCAAGATGGTCTCAGGCAAGAGACCCAGTACTTC. This encodes CASSQDGLRQETQYF.

This chain links TRBV7-3 with TRBJ1-1; 9 positions match TRBD1. This CDR3 comprises 16 residues. The V and J ends lost 3 bases and 4 bases, in that order; junction bases with no gene match: 9. CDR1 is SGHTA and CDR2 is FQGTGA in the germline V gene. This chain's CDR3 is CASSFTGGRISTEAFF. In DNA form, the CDR3 reads TGTGCCAGCAGCTTCACAGGGGGCCGAATTTCCACTGAAGCTTTCTTT.

This CDR3 is CASARGGQGGEQYF. The CDR3 nucleotides are TGTGCCAGCGCGAGAGGCGGACAGGGCGGCGAGCAGTACTTC. The chain combines TRBV7-6 with TRBJ2-7; the match to TRBD1 covers 8 bases. This CDR3 is 14 amino acids long. Germline V gene data show CDR1 as SGHVS and CDR2 as FNYEAQ. V shed 8 bases, J shed 6 bases, and the junction held 12 bases outside the gene matches.

This sequence joins TRBV6-5 and TRBJ1-3; D is uncertain. The CDR3 extends over 15 amino acids. The ends were cut back, 0 bases at V and 3 bases at J, with 9 bases in the middle. The germline gives CDR1 MNHEY, CDR2 SVGAGI. CDR3 coding DNA: TGTGCCAGCAGTTACTCGGAGGGATTTGGAAACACCATATATTTT. It yields the protein CASSYSEGFGNTIYF.

This chain connects TRBV10-3 to TRBJ2-3, with 8 bases aligning to TRBD2. The CDR3 is 14 residues long. The J segment lost 5 bases and the V segment lost 2 bases, leaving 3 bases of the junction unmatched. The germline gives CDR1 ENHRY, CDR2 SYGVKD. In nucleotides, the CDR3 is TGTGCCATCAGTGAGGCGGGAGGAAAAGATACGCAGTATTTT. Protein sequence: CAISEAGGKDTQYF.

The chain combines TRBV6-5 with TRBJ1-2; a weak D match, TRBD1 (6 bases). V was shortened by 8 bases and J by 8 bases, with 21 bases between the two germline ends. The CDR3 spans 14 residues. Germline CDR1 MNHEY, CDR2 SVGAGI. The CDR3 nucleotides are TGTGCCAGCTTTCAAACTCCACAGGGAAACGGCTACACCTTC. This gives the protein CASFQTPQGNGYTF.

The chain combines TRBV2 with TRBJ2-7; 9 bases match TRBD2. This CDR3 is built from 14 residues. CDR1 is SNHLY and CDR2 is FYNNEI in the germline V gene. The J segment lost 3 bases and the V segment lost 6 bases, leaving 6 bases of the junction unmatched. Here the CDR3 reads CASRVSGSGYEQYF. In DNA, the CDR3 is TGTGCCAGCAGGGTTAGCGGGAGTGGCTACGAGCAGTACTTC.

The J gene is TRBJ2-3, the V gene TRBV10-3, with D perhaps TRBD1 (6 bases). Germline CDR1 reads ENHRY; CDR2 reads SYGVKD. V was cut by 0 bases and J by 1 base, with 8 bases left in between. The CDR3 contains 15 residues. In DNA, the CDR3 is TGTGCCATCAGTGAGTCGAACAGGGGCACAGATACGCAGTATTTT. It yields the protein CAISESNRGTDTQYF.

This clone was found once. V usage is TRBV5-6 and J usage is TRBJ2-3, with D perhaps TRBD2 (6 bases). The germline gives CDR1 SGHDT, CDR2 YYEEEE. V lost 1 base to trimming and J lost 2 bases, with 14 bases between them. CDR3 length: 16 residues. This CDR3 reads CASSLRYGGNTDTQYF. CDR3 in DNA: TGTGCCAGCAGCTTGAGATACGGGGGTAACACAGATACGCAGTATTTT.

V gene TRBV30 combines with J gene TRBJ2-1, with D possibly matching TRBD2 (5 bases). V was pared by 1 base and J by 2 bases, with 12 bases between. The CDR3 contains 15 residues. Germline V gene lookup returns CDR1 GTSNPN and CDR2 SVGIG (reference sequence). The CDR3 DNA reads as TGTGCCTGGAGTGGAGGACGGGATGCCTACAATGAGCAGTTCTTC. Protein: CAWSGGRDAYNEQFF. Using reference TRBV30 and TRBJ2-1 for the parts outside the CDR3, the full variable domain is SQTIHQWPATLVQPVGSPLSLECTVEGTSNPNLYWYRQAAGRGLQLLFYSVGIGQISSEVPQNLSASRPQDRQFILSSKKLLLSDSGFYLCAWSGGRDAYNEQFFGPGTRLTVL.

The rearrangement joins TRBV9 to TRBJ2-3; D is perhaps TRBD2 (5 bases). The V end lost 0 bases, the J end lost 3 bases, and 14 bases lay between the germline ends. The CDR3 has 16 amino acids. The germline V gene encodes CDR1 SGDLS and CDR2 YYNGEE. In DNA form, the CDR3 reads TGTGCCAGCAGCGTAGTGGACGGGAATCCGACAGATACGCAGTATTTT. It specifies CASSVVDGNPTDTQYF. Full variable domain (rest looked up from reference TRBV9 and TRBJ2-3): DSGVTQTPKHLITATGQRVTLRCSPRSGDLSVYWYQQSLDQGLQFLIQYYNGEERAKGNILERFSAQQFPDLHSELNLSSLELGDSALYFCASSVVDGNPTDTQYFGPGTRLTVL.

V and J are TRBV7-2 and TRBJ1-4, with D possibly TRBD1 on 6 matching bases. The V gene's germline CDR1 is SGHTA and CDR2 FQGNSA. Trimming shortened V by 2 bases and J by 1 base, and 14 bases separated the two germline ends. There are 17 residues in the CDR3. The CDR3 sequence: CASSLTISGVTNEKLFF. In nucleotides, the CDR3 is TGTGCCAGCAGCTTAACCATCTCAGGGGTAACTAATGAAAAACTGTTTTTT.

The V call is TRBV29-1, the J call TRBJ2-7; 9 bases fit TRBD1. Per germline, CDR1 SQVTM and CDR2 ANQGSEA. CDR3 length: 14 residues. Trimming cost V 7 bases and J 4 bases; bases outside gene matches: 11. The CDR3: CSARGTGTSYEQYF. The CDR3 DNA sequence: TGCAGCGCGAGGGGGACAGGGACGAGTTACGAGCAGTACTTC.

The chain is built from TRBV2 and TRBJ2-1, with 8 bases that match TRBD1. The CDR3 runs to 17 residues. The V gene's germline CDR1 is SNHLY and CDR2 FYNNEI. The V gene end was trimmed by 4 bases and the J gene end by 6 bases; junction bases not matched to a gene: 14. The CDR3 DNA follows: TGTGCCAGCAGTGGGGACAGGATAAATCTGGACTTCAATGAGCAGTTCTTC. Residues: CASSGDRINLDFNEQFF.

The rearrangement links TRBV12-5 to TRBJ2-7; TRBD2 is a possible D gene (5 bases). Per germline, CDR1 LGHNT and CDR2 FRNRAP. CDR3 size: 16 residues. Trimming stripped 1 base from V and 4 bases from J, with 17 bases between. CDR3: CASGLGGTPGGYEQYF. The CDR3 DNA reads TGTGCTAGTGGTTTGGGCGGAACCCCCGGCGGGTACGAGCAGTACTTC.